The 18 T cell receptor beta chains presented below share a single source sample, sequenced in a study of blood T cell repertoires in COVID-19 (dated by TCRdb to 2018 to 2020). Library creation used the immunoSEQ multiplex PCR assay. The immuneACCESS repertoire file appears here via TCRdb, limited to in-frame rearrangements. These files lack a portion of the clones; in checked studies, under half of the deficit traces to unresolved V genes, and the cause of the others is not known. The sample table contains roughly 330,000 clones; only one count was recorded for more than 70% of them. Jointly, the top ten make up approximately 5% of the sample. Source material: PBMCs or T cells enriched from blood (not recorded which). The origin of the receptors is a woman between 25 and 40 years old who had recovered from COVID-19.

The chain carries TRBV27 and TRBJ2-3; 11 bases align to TRBD2. Germline V gives CDR1 MNHEY, CDR2 SMNVEV (reference sequence). CDR3 length equals 16 residues. V was pared by 6 bases and J by 2 bases, with 7 bases of the junction left unmatched. CDR3 sequence: CASSPKTSGNTDTQYF. For the CDR3, the DNA is TGTGCCAGCAGCCCTAAGACTAGCGGGAACACAGATACGCAGTATTTT.

This clone was found a few times. The chain uses TRBV4-1 and TRBJ2-1, with TRBD2 as a possible D gene (6 bases). This CDR3 contains 15 residues. Germline V gene sequence: CDR1 MGHRA, CDR2 YSYEKL. The V end was cut by 0 bases, the J end by 9 bases, with 15 bases between. CDR3 amino acids: CASSQDLGGIGEQFF. In DNA form, the CDR3 reads TGCGCCAGCAGCCAAGATCTGGGAGGTATTGGTGAGCAGTTCTTC.

This chain connects TRBV3-1 (or the pseudogene TRBV3-2) to TRBJ2-2; D is unresolved. CDR1 and CDR2 from the germline V gene are LGHDT and YNNKEL (reference sequence). V shed 6 bases and J shed 5 bases, with 16 bases lying between them. The CDR3 consists of 15 residues. The CDR3 nucleotides read TGTGCCAGCAGGCCTCCATTCGGTGGTACCGGGGAGCTGTTTTTT. Its protein product is CASRPPFGGTGELFF.

The rearrangement joins TRBV5-6 to TRBJ1-1; TRBD1 aligns across 7 bases. Germline V lookup: CDR1 SGHDT, CDR2 YYEEEE. This CDR3 has 14 amino acids. V was pared by 4 bases and J by 10 bases, with 13 bases of the junction left unmatched. CDR3 coding DNA: TGTGCCAGCAGCGTGGGACAGCCACCCTTGGGAGCTTTCTTT. Translated: CASSVGQPPLGAFF. Based on the CDR3 plus reference TRBV5-6 and TRBJ1-1, the full variable domain is DAGVTQSPTHLIKTRGQQVTLRCSPKSGHDTVSWYQQALGQGPQFIFQYYEEEERQRGNFPDRFSGHQFPNYSSELNVNALLLGDSALYLCASSVGQPPLGAFFGQGTRLTVV.

The chain uses TRBV3-1 (or the pseudogene TRBV3-2) and TRBJ1-2, with 7 bases identical to TRBD1. With V trimmed by 1 base and J by 0 bases, 11 bases remained unmatched. CDR1 and CDR2 (germline): LGHDT, YNNKEL (reference sequence). The CDR3 is made up of 18 amino acids. The CDR3 DNA reads TGTGCCAGCAGCCAAGGAGGGGGCAGCATCCTGACTAACTATGGCTACACCTTC. This sequence encodes CASSQGGGSILTNYGYTF.

Many counts were recorded for this clone. This sequence joins TRBV6-1 and TRBJ1-3; D uncertain. CDR3 size: 20 residues. The germline V and J ends were trimmed by 3 bases and 0 bases, with 24 bases remaining between them. The germline V gene has CDR1 MNHNS and CDR2 SASEGT. This CDR3 is CASSDRYESRFSGSGNTIYF. CDR3 nucleotide sequence: TGTGCCAGCAGTGACCGATACGAGTCCCGGTTCTCTGGCTCTGGAAACACCATATATTTT.

The rearrangement links TRBV6-5 to TRBJ2-3; 14 positions match TRBD2. The junction had 5 bases not matched to a gene; V was cut back by 6 bases and J by 6 bases. This CDR3 is 15 amino acids long. CDR1 is MNHEY, CDR2 SVGAGI, per germline. The CDR3 sequence is CASRGTSGGSDTQYF. CDR3 coding DNA: TGTGCCAGCAGGGGGACTAGCGGGGGTTCGGATACGCAGTATTTT.

Written as DNA, the CDR3 is TGTGCCAGCAGCCTTGACACCGGGACAGGGGATGGCTACACCTTC. Protein: CASSLDTGTGDGYTF. This chain links TRBV5-5 with TRBJ1-2; 10 positions match TRBD1. The CDR3 is 15 residues long. Germline-derived CDR1 and CDR2 are SGHKS and YYEKEE (reference sequence). The V gene end was trimmed by 4 bases and the J gene end by 6 bases; junction bases not matched to a gene: 9.

The rearrangement joins TRBV19 to TRBJ2-4; 9 bases match TRBD1. The CDR3 totals 16 residues. Germline V gene data show CDR1 as LNHDA and CDR2 as SQIVND (reference sequence). V gave up 1 base and J gave up 6 bases; unmatched junction bases: 7. The CDR3 DNA reads as TGTGCCAGTAGTATAGGAACAGGGGGCATCGGAAACATTCAGTACTTC. Its translation: CASSIGTGGIGNIQYF.

V is TRBV28 and J is TRBJ2-7; TRBD2 matches at 8 bases. The CDR3 spans 16 residues. Trimming took 6 bases from V and 7 from J; bases not matched to a gene: 17. Per germline, CDR1 MDHEN and CDR2 SYDVKM. The DNA for the CDR3 is TGTGCCAGCAGCCCGTTGCTTTACGGGGGGGCCCGGGAGCAGTACTTC. Its translation is CASSPLLYGGAREQYF. Full variable domain (remainder filled in from reference TRBV28 and TRBJ2-7): DVKVTQSSRYLVKRTGEKVFLECVQDMDHENMFWYRQDPGLGLRLIYFSYDVKMKEKGDIPEGYSVSREKKERFSLILESASTNQTSMYLCASSPLLYGGAREQYFGPGTRLTVT.

The gene calls are TRBV7-6 and TRBJ1-2; the match to TRBD1 covers 7 bases. Trimming cost V 5 bases and J 2 bases; bases outside gene matches: 8. Per germline, CDR1 SGHVS and CDR2 FNYEAQ. This CDR3 contains 15 residues. The DNA for the CDR3 is TGTGCCAGCAGCGCAGACCACAGGGGAAACTATGGCTACACCTTC. This codes for CASSADHRGNYGYTF.

This clone is a singleton in its sample. The V and J genes are TRBV6-5 and TRBJ1-3; no definite D call. This CDR3 spans 13 amino acids. Germline CDR1 MNHEY, CDR2 SVGAGI. V was cut by 0 bases and J by 6 bases, with 6 bases left in between. CDR3 sequence (DNA): TGTGCCAGCAGTTACTCTCCAGAAAACACCATATATTTT. Amino acids: CASSYSPENTIYF.

The chain carries TRBV5-4 and TRBJ2-1; weak D call: TRBD1 (6 bases). The CDR3 is 12 residues long. Between the trimmed V and J ends, which lost 4 bases and 10 bases, there was a span of 12 bases. Germline V lookup: CDR1 SGHNT, CDR2 YYREEE (reference sequence). CDR3 in amino acids: CASSGTPREQFF. Here the CDR3 DNA reads TGTGCCAGCAGCGGGACACCAAGGGAGCAGTTCTTC.

This clone was counted a few times. V is TRBV7-3 and J is TRBJ1-2, with D possibly TRBD1 on 6 matching bases. Deletions cut 5 bases from V and 4 bases from J, with 20 bases between. Germline V lookup: CDR1 SGHTA, CDR2 FQGTGA. The CDR3 is made up of 16 amino acids. CDR3 protein: CASSPLGGGAAYGYTF. The DNA of the CDR3 is TGTGCCAGCAGCCCCCTTGGAGGGGGGGCCGCCTATGGCTACACCTTC.

CDR3 nucleotide sequence: TGTGCCAGCAGTGAACATTTGGGTTTGGGGGCTGGTGGTGAAAAACTGTTTTTT. It codes for CASSEHLGLGAGGEKLFF. J is TRBJ1-4 and V is TRBV6-1; D might be TRBD1 (6 bases). Germline V gene lookup returns CDR1 MNHNS and CDR2 SASEGT. The V end was cut by 2 bases, the J end by 7 bases, with 23 bases between. This CDR3 comprises 18 residues.

The chain is built from TRBV3-1 (or the pseudogene TRBV3-2) and TRBJ2-5; TRBD2 might be the D (5 bases). The CDR3 consists of 19 residues. The germline CDR1 and CDR2 sequences are LGHDT and YNNKEL (reference sequence). V lost 0 bases and J 0 bases, leaving 20 bases between the germline ends. The CDR3, as DNA: TGTGCCAGCAGCCAAGATGATGAGGAGGAACTTAGGTACCAAGAGACCCAGTACTTC. Translation gives CASSQDDEEELRYQETQYF.

The chain has TRBV7-9 and TRBJ2-3, with TRBD2 matching 9 bases. V lost 1 base and J lost 3; bases outside the gene matches: 8. This CDR3 has 17 amino acids. From germline, CDR1 is SEHNR and CDR2 FQNEAQ (reference sequence). Here the CDR3 reads CASSLGPAGGPTDTQYF. The CDR3 DNA sequence: TGTGCCAGCAGCTTAGGTCCGGCGGGGGGGCCAACAGATACGCAGTATTTT.

The chain couples TRBV6-5 to TRBJ2-7; 9 bases are a match to TRBD2. The CDR3 extends over 15 amino acids. Germline lookup yields CDR1 MNHEY and CDR2 SVGAGI. With V trimmed by 4 bases and J by 3 bases, 7 bases remained unmatched. This CDR3 reads CASSSSSGEGYEQYF. The CDR3 DNA reads TGTGCCAGCAGTTCCTCTAGCGGGGAAGGCTACGAGCAGTACTTC.